This T cell receptor (beta chain) was found in a study of CD4 T cell repertoires in COVID-19. The overall study: Other coronavirus spike proteins restimulated relabeled CFSE-low cells expanded with IL-2 for around 10 days. General study points: SARS-CoV and/or HKU1 spike cultures shared between roughly 7 and 25% of SARS-CoV-2 clonotypes.

Concerning this clone: Its antigen is undetermined.

Germline V gene data show CDR1 as LNHDA and CDR2 as SQIVND (reference sequence). Germline trimming cut 5 bases from V and 8 bases from J; bases unmatched to any gene: 7. The CDR3 is made up of 13 amino acids. Libraries were prepared by immunoSEQ multiplex PCR; TCRdb keeps only in-frame clonotypes and omits some of them. The table has approximately 79,000 clones, 83% seen once. This sequence was found in a human donor who had COVID-19. The chain has TRBV19 and TRBJ1-2; 8 bases agree with TRBD1. This sample comprised CD4+ T cells from peripheral blood, obtained after recovery from COVID-19. CDR3 bases: TGTGCCAGTAGTCGACAGGGGAAAAACGGCTACACCTTC. Its protein product is CASSRQGKNGYTF.